The 16 T cell receptor beta chains presented below share a single source sample, sequenced in a study of breast tumors, draining lymph nodes, adjacent tissues. Samples came from axillary lymph nodes draining the breast cancer. From the multiplex PCR reads, TCRdb called clonotypes with MiXCR, one entry per CDR3 protein. The sample lists approximately 140,000 distinct CDR3 sequences; about 30% were seen once. The sequenced sample was axillary lymph node tissue. The origin of the receptors is a female donor with breast cancer. Some clones in this sample may be carry-over from other donors' samples.

V is TRBV5-1 and J is TRBJ1-6; perhaps TRBD1 as D (5 bases). There are 14 residues in the CDR3. Germline V gene data show CDR1 as SGHRS and CDR2 as YFSETQ. Deletions cut 4 bases from V and 11 bases from J, with 16 bases between. As DNA, the CDR3 is TGCGCCAGCAGCGCCCAGGGCCCGGGGACACCCCTCCACTTT. It codes for CASSAQGPGTPLHF.

This clonotype was recorded at least ten times. The V and J genes are TRBV19 and TRBJ1-5; tentative D call: TRBD1 (6 bases). Trimming took 4 bases from V and 4 from J, leaving 14 bases between them. This CDR3 has 15 amino acids. Germline values: CDR1 LNHDA, CDR2 SQIVND (reference sequence). Here the CDR3 reads CASSNRPRGNQPQHF. CDR3 DNA: TGTGCCAGTAGTAATAGGCCCAGGGGTAATCAGCCCCAGCATTTT. Based on the CDR3 plus reference TRBV19 and TRBJ1-5, the full variable domain is DGGITQSPKYLFRKEGQNVTLSCEQNLNHDAMYWYRQDPGQGLRLIYYSQIVNDFQKGDIAEGYSVSREKKESFPLTVTSAQKNPTAFYLCASSNRPRGNQPQHFGDGTRLSIL.

This clonotype was counted many times. This sequence joins TRBV4-1 and TRBJ1-3; D not resolved. Trimming cost V 1 base and J 0 bases, with 13 bases left between them. The germline V gene has CDR1 MGHRA and CDR2 YSYEKL. The CDR3 loop spans 17 amino acids. The CDR3: CASSQGIGMSSGNTIYF. The CDR3 DNA follows: TGCGCCAGCAGCCAAGGAATAGGGATGAGCTCTGGAAACACCATATATTTT.

This clonotype has at least ten counts. The chain recombines TRBV18 with TRBJ1-3; D is uncertain. Trimming took off 3 bases at V and 0 bases at J, with 12 bases between the two ends. This CDR3 is 16 amino acids long. Germline V gives CDR1 KGHSH, CDR2 LQKENI. The DNA for the CDR3 is TGTGCCAGCTCACCCTCCCGGGGAAACTCTGGAAACACCATATATTTT. The encoded protein is CASSPSRGNSGNTIYF.

This clonotype was picked up many times. The chain carries TRBV5-1 and TRBJ2-1; TRBD1 or TRBD2 may be the D gene (5 bases each). Trimming removed 5 bases at V and 6 bases at J, with 15 bases between. This CDR3 is 14 amino acids long. Germline V lookup: CDR1 SGHRS, CDR2 YFSETQ. CDR3 sequence: CASRLLYGGNEQFF. CDR3 DNA sequence: TGCGCCAGCAGATTATTATATGGGGGCAATGAGCAGTTCTTC.

This clonotype showed up many times. The J gene is TRBJ1-2, the V gene TRBV30; maybe TRBD1 (5 bases). Germline V gives CDR1 GTSNPN, CDR2 SVGIG (reference sequence). The V end lost 2 bases, the J end lost 1 base, and 8 bases lay between the germline ends. The CDR3 consists of 13 residues. As DNA, the CDR3 is TGTGCCTGGAGTCCCGACAGTAACTATGGCTACACCTTC. Translating it yields CAWSPDSNYGYTF. Filled out from reference TRBV30 and TRBJ1-2, the complete variable domain reads SQTIHQWPATLVQPVGSPLSLECTVEGTSNPNLYWYRQAAGRGLQLLFYSVGIGQISSEVPQNLSASRPQDRQFILSSKKLLLSDSGFYLCAWSPDSNYGYTFGSGTRLTVV.

The rearrangement uses TRBV19 and TRBJ1-1, with 7 bases fitting TRBD1. The CDR3 has 12 amino acids. The V gene end was trimmed by 9 bases and the J gene end by 8 bases; junction bases not matched to a gene: 9. Per the germline V gene, CDR1 is LNHDA and CDR2 is SQIVND (reference sequence). The CDR3 region is CASTQGGNEAFF. As DNA, the CDR3 is TGTGCCAGCACCCAGGGGGGTAACGAAGCTTTCTTT.

In the case of this clonotype: This sequence may be a read error, since a much larger clone differs from it by one base. The rearrangement links TRBV6-1 to TRBJ1-2; no reliable D call. Germline CDR1 MNHNS, CDR2 SASEGT. The CDR3 runs to 15 residues. Trimming took off 6 bases at V and 6 bases at J, with 20 bases between the two ends. The CDR3 bases are TGTGCCAGCAGCACCGGGCAGCTCGCAGACCATGGCTACACCTTC. This gives the protein CASSTGQLADHGYTF.

CDR3 sequence reads: CASSFDRNNEKLFF. CDR3 sequence (DNA): TGTGCCAGCAGTTTCGACAGAAATAATGAAAAACTGTTTTTT. This sequence joins TRBV12-3 or TRBV12-4 and TRBJ1-4, with D perhaps TRBD1 (5 bases). Trimming shortened V by 3 bases and J by 4 bases, and 9 bases separated the two germline ends. The CDR3 covers 14 residues.

The rearrangement uses TRBV7-9 and TRBJ2-2; TRBD1 agrees at 8 bases. CDR1 and CDR2 from the germline V gene are SEHNR and FQNEAQ (reference sequence). V was pared by 1 base and J by 1 base, with 8 bases of the junction left unmatched. The CDR3 length is 18 residues. CDR3 nucleotide sequence: TGTGCCAGCAGCTTAGAGGACGGACAGGGCCAGAACACCGGGGAGCTGTTTTTT. Protein sequence: CASSLEDGQGQNTGELFF.

This clonotype was observed at least ten times. This rearrangement joins TRBV7-8 to TRBJ2-1; 9 bases align to TRBD2. J was trimmed by 6 bases and V by 3 bases; bases with no gene match: 12. Germline V gene lookup returns CDR1 SGHVS and CDR2 FQNEAQ. The length of the CDR3 is 17 residues. The DNA for the CDR3 is TGTGCCAGCAGCTTCCGCGGGGGGCGGGGGGGCCTCAATGAGCAGTTCTTC. Translating it yields CASSFRGGRGGLNEQFF.

This clonotype was detected ten times or more. The chain couples TRBV20-1 to TRBJ2-3, with TRBD2 identical over 7 bases. Germline V gene sequence: CDR1 DFQATT, CDR2 SNEGSKA (reference sequence). Losses at the gene ends were 4 bases for V and 5 bases for J; bases not matched to a gene: 6. This CDR3 contains 13 residues. The CDR3 DNA is TGCAGTGCTAAAGCGGGGTTGGGAGATACGCAGTATTTT. Its translation: CSAKAGLGDTQYF.

This clonotype was seen repeatedly, ten times or more. The chain couples TRBV11-2 to TRBJ2-1, with D perhaps matching TRBD2 (6 bases). V was cut by 2 bases and J by 3 bases, with 20 bases left in between. The CDR3 spans 18 residues. Germline V CDR1 and CDR2: SGHAT, FQNNGV. The CDR3 DNA is TGTGCCAGCAGCTTAACGGTGGGGGGTGGGGGACTCTACAATGAGCAGTTCTTC. This sequence encodes CASSLTVGGGGLYNEQFF.

This clonotype was seen repeatedly, ten times or more. This chain links TRBV7-2 with TRBJ1-5; D call uncertain. V was shortened by 6 bases and J by 3 bases, with 9 bases between the two germline ends. Germline CDR1 reads SGHTA; CDR2 reads FQGNSA. CDR3 length: 13 residues. The DNA of the CDR3 is TGTGCCAGCAGTGGTAGGGACAATCAGCCCCAGCATTTT. This sequence encodes CASSGRDNQPQHF.

The table lists this clonotype with a few counts. J is TRBJ2-4 and V is TRBV11-2, with D perhaps matching TRBD2 (6 bases). The CDR3 is 14 amino acids. Germline V gene data show CDR1 as SGHAT and CDR2 as FQNNGV. V gave up 5 bases and J gave up 7 bases, with 15 bases separating them. The CDR3 nucleotides read TGTGCCAGCAGCACGACGGGAGCCGGGAACATTCAGTACTTC. This translates into CASSTTGAGNIQYF.

This clonotype has a count of ten or more. V is TRBV12-3 or TRBV12-4 and J is TRBJ1-3; no clear D gene. This CDR3 has 16 residues. Trimming stripped 10 bases from V and 2 bases from J, with 21 bases between. The CDR3 here is CATSRRETLTGNTIYF. In nucleotides, the CDR3 is TGTGCCACCTCTCGGAGGGAGACGCTGACTGGAAACACCATATATTTT.